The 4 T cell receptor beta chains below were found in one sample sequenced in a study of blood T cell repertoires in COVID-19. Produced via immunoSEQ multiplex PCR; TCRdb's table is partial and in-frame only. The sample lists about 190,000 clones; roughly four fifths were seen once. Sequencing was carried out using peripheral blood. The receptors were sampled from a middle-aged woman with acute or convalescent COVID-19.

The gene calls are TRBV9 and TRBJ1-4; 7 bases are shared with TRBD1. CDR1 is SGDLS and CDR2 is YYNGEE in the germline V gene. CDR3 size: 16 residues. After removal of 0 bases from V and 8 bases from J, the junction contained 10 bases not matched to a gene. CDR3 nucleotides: TGTGCCAGCAGCGTAGCCCCCGGACAGGCGTCCGAAAAACTGTTTTTT. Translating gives CASSVAPGQASEKLFF.

CDR3 loop: CSVGGTDSNQPQHF. The CDR3, as DNA: TGCAGCGTTGGAGGGACAGATAGCAATCAGCCCCAGCATTTT. The chain couples TRBV29-1 to TRBJ1-5, with 7 bases fitting TRBD1. The CDR3 is 14 residues long. Germline V gene sequence: CDR1 SQVTM, CDR2 ANQGSEA. J was trimmed by 0 bases and V by 4 bases; bases with no gene match: 3.

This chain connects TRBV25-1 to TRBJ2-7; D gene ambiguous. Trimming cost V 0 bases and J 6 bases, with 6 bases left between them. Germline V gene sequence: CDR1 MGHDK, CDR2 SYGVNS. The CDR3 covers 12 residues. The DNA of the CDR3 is TGTGCCAGCAGTGAATATGGCAGCGAGCAGTACTTC. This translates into CASSEYGSEQYF.

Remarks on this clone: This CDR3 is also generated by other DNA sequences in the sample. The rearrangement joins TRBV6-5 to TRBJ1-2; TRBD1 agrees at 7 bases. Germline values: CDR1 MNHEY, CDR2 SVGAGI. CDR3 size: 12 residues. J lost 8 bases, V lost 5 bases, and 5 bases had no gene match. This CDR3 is CASSRQGGGYTF. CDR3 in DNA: TGTGCCAGCAGTAGGCAGGGGGGCGGCTACACCTTC.